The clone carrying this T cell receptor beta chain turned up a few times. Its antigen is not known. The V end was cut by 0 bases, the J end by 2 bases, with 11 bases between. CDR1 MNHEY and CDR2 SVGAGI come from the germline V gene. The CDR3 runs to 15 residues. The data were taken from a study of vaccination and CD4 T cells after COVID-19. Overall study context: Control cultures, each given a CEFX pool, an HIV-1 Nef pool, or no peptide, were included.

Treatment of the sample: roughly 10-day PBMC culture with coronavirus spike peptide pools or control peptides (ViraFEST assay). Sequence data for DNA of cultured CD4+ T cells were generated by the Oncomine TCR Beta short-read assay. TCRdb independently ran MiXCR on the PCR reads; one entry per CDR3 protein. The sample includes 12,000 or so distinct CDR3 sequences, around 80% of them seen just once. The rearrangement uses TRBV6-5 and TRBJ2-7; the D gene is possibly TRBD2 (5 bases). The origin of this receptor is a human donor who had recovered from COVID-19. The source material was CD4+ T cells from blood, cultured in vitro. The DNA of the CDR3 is TGTGCCAGCAGTTACTCGATGACCGGGACCTACGAGCAGTACTTC. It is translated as CASSYSMTGTYEQYF.